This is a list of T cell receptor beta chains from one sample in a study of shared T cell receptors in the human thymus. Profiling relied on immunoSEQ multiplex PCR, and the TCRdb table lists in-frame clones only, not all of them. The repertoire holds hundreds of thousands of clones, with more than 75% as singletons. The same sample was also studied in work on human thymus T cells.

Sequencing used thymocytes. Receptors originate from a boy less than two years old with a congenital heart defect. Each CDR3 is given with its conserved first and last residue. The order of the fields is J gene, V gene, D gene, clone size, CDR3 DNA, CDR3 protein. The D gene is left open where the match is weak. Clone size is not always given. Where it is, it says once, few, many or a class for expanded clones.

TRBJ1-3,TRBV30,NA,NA,TGTGCCTGGAGTCCCGACACCGACTCTGGAAACACCATATATTTT,CAWSPDTDSGNTIYF
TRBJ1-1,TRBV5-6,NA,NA,TGTGCCAGCAGCTCCCGGCGGGGATGGGGCCCTGAAGCTTTCTTT,CASSSRRGWGPEAFF
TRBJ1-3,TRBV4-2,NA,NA,TGTGCCAGCAGCCAAGACCCGGGCACCATATATTTT,CASSQDPGTIYF
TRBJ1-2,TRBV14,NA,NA,TGTGCCAGCAGCAAGGCGGGACCGGGGCAGGACAATGGCTACACCTTC,CASSKAGPGQDNGYTF
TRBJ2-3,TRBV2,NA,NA,TGTGCCAGCAGTGAAGGGACTACAGATACGCAGTATTTT,CASSEGTTDTQYF
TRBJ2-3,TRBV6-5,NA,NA,TGTGCCAGCCGTTCGAGGGCTAGCACAGATACGCAGTATTTT,CASRSRASTDTQYF
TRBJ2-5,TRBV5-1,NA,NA,TGCGCCAGCAGCTGGGCGGGACTTTACGTGGATGTGGAGACCCAGTACTTC,CASSWAGLYVDVETQYF
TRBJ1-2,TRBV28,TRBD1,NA,TGTGCCAGCAGTTTAACAGGGGGCGCTTTTGATTATGGCTACACCTTC,CASSLTGGAFDYGYTF
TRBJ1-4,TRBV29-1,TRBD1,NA,TGCAGCGTTGAAGGAAATGGGACAGGGGAGTTACCAACTAATGAAAAACTGTTTTTT,CSVEGNGTGELPTNEKLFF
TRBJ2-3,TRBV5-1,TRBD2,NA,TGCGCCAGCAGATCGACTAGCCGAACTAGCACAGATACGCAGTATTTT,CASRSTSRTSTDTQYF
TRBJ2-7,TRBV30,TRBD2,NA,TGTGCCTGGAGTAGGTACAGGAATACCGGACTAGCGGCCTCCTACGAGCAGTACTTC,CAWSRYRNTGLAASYEQYF
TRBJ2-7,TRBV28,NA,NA,TGTGCCAGCAGTCTCCAGGGGGGTGGGTCCTACGAGCAGTACTTC,CASSLQGGGSYEQYF
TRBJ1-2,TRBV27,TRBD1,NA,TGTGCCAGCAGGATATTTACAGGGGGACTCTATGGCTACACCTTC,CASRIFTGGLYGYTF
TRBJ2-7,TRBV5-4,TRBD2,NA,TGTGCCAGCAGCGATGGAAGCGGGAGGGGCGAGCAGTACTTC,CASSDGSGRGEQYF
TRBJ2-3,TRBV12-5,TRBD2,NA,TGTGCTAGTGGTTTGACCCATTCAGCGGGAGAAGGGTTGGATACGCAGTATTTT,CASGLTHSAGEGLDTQYF
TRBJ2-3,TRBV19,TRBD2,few,TGTGCCAGTAGTATACCCACCGGGACTAGCGGGAGGGGGAACACAGATACGCAGTATTTT,CASSIPTGTSGRGNTDTQYF
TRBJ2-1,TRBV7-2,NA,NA,TGTGCCAGCAGCCCAGTCCCGTACAATGAGCAGTTCTTC,CASSPVPYNEQFF
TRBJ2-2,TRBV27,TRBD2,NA,TGTGCCAGCAGTTCGGGGAGCGGGAGGGAGGCCGGGGAGCTGTTTTTT,CASSSGSGREAGELFF
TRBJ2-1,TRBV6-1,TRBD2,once,TGTGCCAGCAGTGAACCTAGCGGGAGGCAAGGGACCTACAATGAGCAGTTCTTC,CASSEPSGRQGTYNEQFF
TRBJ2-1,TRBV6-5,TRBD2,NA,TGTGCCAGCAGTTACGGTAGCGGGAGGGAGAACAATGAGCAGTTCTTC,CASSYGSGRENNEQFF
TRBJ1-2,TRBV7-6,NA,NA,TGTGCCAGCAGCCCTGGGGGGGGTGGCTATGGCTACACCTTC,CASSPGGGGYGYTF
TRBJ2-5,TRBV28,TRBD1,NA,TGTGCCAGCAGGTCGCCGGGACAGGGATTCCAAGAGACCCAGTACTTC,CASRSPGQGFQETQYF
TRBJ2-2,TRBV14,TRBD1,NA,TGTGCCAGCAGCCAAGATTCCCCAGGGGGAAGATACACCGGGGAGCTGTTTTTT,CASSQDSPGGRYTGELFF
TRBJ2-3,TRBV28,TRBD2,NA,TGTGCCAGCAGTTTATCGGGGGGACTAACCACCACAGATACGCAGTATTTT,CASSLSGGLTTTDTQYF
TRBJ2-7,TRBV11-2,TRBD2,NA,TGTGCCAGCAGCGCGCGACTAGCGGGATCCACCTTGGAGCAGTACTTC,CASSARLAGSTLEQYF
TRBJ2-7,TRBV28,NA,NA,TGTGCCAGCAGTTTAGGAACTAGCCCCTACGAGCAGTACTTC,CASSLGTSPYEQYF
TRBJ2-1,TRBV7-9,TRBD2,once,TGTGCCAGCAGTAGCGGGAGCGATGAGCAGTTCTTC,CASSSGSDEQFF
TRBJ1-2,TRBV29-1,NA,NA,TGCAGCGTTGAGAAGGGCGGAGGAAATGGCTACACCTTC,CSVEKGGGNGYTF
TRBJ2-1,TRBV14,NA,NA,TGTGCCAGCAGCCAGCCCGGGACAAGAGGTGAGCAGTTCTTC,CASSQPGTRGEQFF
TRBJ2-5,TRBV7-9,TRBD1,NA,TGTGCCAGCAGCTCTCCGGACAGGGAAAAGACCCAGTACTTC,CASSSPDREKTQYF
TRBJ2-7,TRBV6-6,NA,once,TGTGCCAGCAACCCCGAGAACAGGAAACTCTCCTACGAGCAGTACTTC,CASNPENRKLSYEQYF
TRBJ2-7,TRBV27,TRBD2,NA,TGTGCCAGCAGTTTCCCTGGGACTAGCGGGAGGTACGAGCAGTACTTC,CASSFPGTSGRYEQYF
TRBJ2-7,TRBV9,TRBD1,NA,TGTGCCAGACGGGGGTACAGGGGGGAGCAGTACTTC,CARRGYRGEQYF
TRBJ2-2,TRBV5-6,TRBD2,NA,TGTGCCAGCAGCCCAAGTAGAAGCGGGAGAGGTTACACCGGGGAGCTGTTTTTT,CASSPSRSGRGYTGELFF
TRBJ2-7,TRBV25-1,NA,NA,TGTGCCAGCAGTGGGTCAAGGACTCCTCCTTACGAGCAGTACTTC,CASSGSRTPPYEQYF
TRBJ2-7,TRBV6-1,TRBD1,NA,TGTGCCAGCAGTGTAAGGGACAGGGGGCGCCAAGAGCAGTACTTC,CASSVRDRGRQEQYF
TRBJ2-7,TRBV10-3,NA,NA,TGTGCCATCAGCCGAACAGGTCACTCCTACGAGCAGTACTTC,CAISRTGHSYEQYF
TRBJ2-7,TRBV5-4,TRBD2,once,TGTGCCAGCAGCTTGGCCAGGGCTAGCGGGAAACCCTACGAGCAGTACTTC,CASSLARASGKPYEQYF
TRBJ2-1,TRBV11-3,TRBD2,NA,TGTGCCAGCAGCTTGCAACCTAGCGGGAGGGCCTCCTACAATGAGCAGTTCTTC,CASSLQPSGRASYNEQFF
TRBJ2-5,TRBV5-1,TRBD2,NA,TGCGCCAGCAGCTTCACCCAAGCCAGCGGGAGTCAGGAGACCCAGTACTTC,CASSFTQASGSQETQYF